The next 24 T cell receptor beta chains were all read from a single sample in a study of shared clonotypes between healthy human individuals. Positively selected for CCR7, the CD45RO-negative cells used as naive CD8 cells excluded terminally differentiated effector memory CD45RA+ cells. The protocol was immunoSEQ multiplex PCR, while the TCRdb copy is restricted to in-frame clones and leaves out a portion. In the table there are 750,000 to 1,000,000 clones, more than 85% of which are singletons. Sequences were obtained from naive CD8+ T cells sorted from blood. The origin of the receptors is a young man in good health.

This clone was observed a few times. V gene TRBV28 combines with J gene TRBJ1-1, with D unclear. Germline loops: CDR1 MDHEN, CDR2 SYDVKM. This CDR3 is 15 amino acids long. V was pared by 1 base and J by 0 bases, with 9 bases between. CDR3 loop: CASSLLMMLNTEAFF. CDR3 coding DNA: TGTGCCAGCAGTTTATTGATGATGCTGAACACTGAAGCTTTCTTT.

The CDR3 sequence is CAICSGSIDEQYF. In nucleotides, the CDR3 is TGTGCCATCTGTAGCGGGAGTATCGACGAGCAGTACTTC. The chain links TRBV10-3 to TRBJ2-7, with 9 positions matching TRBD2. The CDR3 length is 13 residues. The junction had 7 bases not matched to a gene; V was cut back by 8 bases and J by 5 bases. Germline V gives CDR1 ENHRY, CDR2 SYGVKD.

The chain is built from TRBV27 and TRBJ1-4, with TRBD1 identical over 10 bases. This CDR3 is 14 amino acids long. CDR1 is MNHEY and CDR2 is SMNVEV in the germline V gene (reference sequence). V trimming: 5 bases; J trimming: 8 bases; junction bases outside the gene matches: 5. The CDR3 sequence is CASSGGQGGEKLFF. CDR3 in DNA: TGTGCCAGCAGTGGAGGACAGGGGGGCGAAAAACTGTTTTTT.

This clone has just one count. The chain links TRBV5-5 to TRBJ2-3, with 9 bases fitting TRBD2. The germline V gene has CDR1 SGHKS and CDR2 YYEKEE (reference sequence). This CDR3 comprises 16 residues. V gave up 1 base and J gave up 6 bases; unmatched junction bases: 9. The CDR3 spells CASSLHASGTADTQYF. Here the CDR3 DNA reads TGTGCCAGCAGCTTGCACGCTAGCGGGACCGCGGATACGCAGTATTTT. Drawing the rest from reference TRBV5-5 and TRBJ2-3, the complete variable domain is DAGVTQSPTHLIKTRGQQVTLRCSPISGHKSVSWYQQVLGQGPQFIFQYYEKEERGRGNFPDRFSARQFPNYSSELNVNALLLGDSALYLCASSLHASGTADTQYFGPGTRLTVL.

A word on this clone: The same CDR3 also results from other DNA sequences found in this sample. This sequence joins TRBV4-3 and TRBJ2-2; D is unresolved. With 0 bases removed from V and 3 bases from J, the gap between germline ends came to 2 bases. The CDR3 contains 13 residues. The germline CDR1 and CDR2 sequences are LGHNA and YSLEER. The CDR3, as DNA: TGCGCCAGCAGCCAAGATTACACCGGGGAGCTGTTTTTT. Its protein product is CASSQDYTGELFF.

The chain employs TRBV5-6 and TRBJ2-7, with a tentative D call TRBD2 (6 bases). V lost 2 bases and J 1 base, leaving 10 bases between the germline ends. The CDR3 extends over 14 amino acids. Germline-derived CDR1 and CDR2 are SGHDT and YYEEEE. Written as DNA, the CDR3 is TGTGCCAGCAGCTTCGGGGGTAATTCCTACGAGCAGTACTTC. Protein: CASSFGGNSYEQYF.

V is TRBV7-8 and J is TRBJ2-1; 7 bases agree with TRBD2. V lost 0 bases, J lost 0 bases, and 8 bases stayed unmatched. CDR3 length: 18 amino acids. CDR1 is SGHVS and CDR2 is FQNEAQ in the germline V gene. Here the CDR3 DNA reads TGTGCCAGCAGCTTAGCGGGACTATCACTTAGCTCCTACAATGAGCAGTTCTTC. Its translation: CASSLAGLSLSSYNEQFF.

Remarks on this clone: This CDR3 is also generated by other DNA sequences in the sample. This chain connects TRBV7-9 to TRBJ1-1; possibly TRBD1 for D (5 bases). The germline CDR1 and CDR2 sequences are SEHNR and FQNEAQ (reference sequence). The CDR3 is 14 amino acids. The V and J ends lost 1 base and 2 bases respectively, with 8 bases between them. CDR3 in DNA: TGTGCCAGCAGCTTAGTTCAGGGAAACACTGAAGCTTTCTTT. As protein: CASSLVQGNTEAFF.

This chain links TRBV6-5 with TRBJ2-1; TRBD1 might be the D (6 bases). The CDR3 loop spans 14 amino acids. Germline V gene data show CDR1 as MNHEY and CDR2 as SVGAGI. Trimming removed 2 bases from V and 7 bases from J, with 12 bases in between. CDR3 nucleotides: TGTGCCAGCAGTTACGTTGGGACAACTAATGAGCAGTTCTTC. Protein sequence: CASSYVGTTNEQFF.

J is TRBJ1-2 and V is TRBV27; the match to TRBD1 covers 7 bases. The junction had 5 bases not matched to a gene; V was cut back by 4 bases and J by 6 bases. There are 13 residues in the CDR3. The germline V gene encodes CDR1 MNHEY and CDR2 SMNVEV (reference sequence). CDR3 in amino acids: CASSSTGQDGYTF. Here the CDR3 DNA reads TGTGCCAGCAGTTCGACAGGGCAAGATGGCTACACCTTC.

This clone has just a few counts. The chain carries TRBV7-9 and TRBJ2-7; the D is unclear. Per the germline V gene, CDR1 is SEHNR and CDR2 is FQNEAQ (reference sequence). The CDR3 spans 16 residues. Deletions cut 4 bases from V and 3 bases from J, with 19 bases between. The CDR3 spells CASSSGAGPTHYEQYF. CDR3 nucleotide sequence: TGTGCCAGCAGCTCCGGTGCAGGACCAACTCACTACGAGCAGTACTTC. Looking up the rest from reference TRBV7-9 and TRBJ2-7 gives the full variable domain: DTGVSQNPRHKITKRGQNVTFRCDPISEHNRLYWYRQTLGQGPEFLTYFQNEAQLEKSRLLSDRFSAERPKGSFSTLEIQRTEQGDSAMYLCASSSGAGPTHYEQYFGPGTRLTVT.

This clone was recorded a few times. The chain employs TRBV28 and TRBJ2-7; D call uncertain. Germline V gene sequence: CDR1 MDHEN, CDR2 SYDVKM. V was cut by 2 bases and J by 4 bases, with 3 bases left in between. This CDR3 is 11 amino acids long. CDR3 sequence reads: CASSLMYEQYF. CDR3 in DNA: TGTGCCAGCAGTTTAATGTACGAGCAGTACTTC.

The chain links TRBV5-5 to TRBJ1-1, with D uncertain. The CDR3 sequence is 16 residues long. In germline, CDR1 is SGHKS, CDR2 YYEKEE (reference sequence). Trimming left V 2 bases short and J 1 base short, with 15 bases between. DNA of the CDR3: TGTGCCAGCAGCTTTACTGGGAGTCGGGCGAACACTGAAGCTTTCTTT. It is translated as CASSFTGSRANTEAFF.

This rearrangement joins TRBV7-9 to TRBJ2-2, with D uncertain. CDR3 length equals 15 residues. Germline CDR1 and CDR2: SEHNR and FQNEAQ (reference sequence). The V end lost 3 bases, the J end lost 7 bases, and 15 bases lay between the germline ends. The CDR3 region is CASSFLLSRSGELFF. The CDR3 nucleotides are TGTGCCAGCAGCTTCCTTTTGTCAAGGAGCGGGGAGCTGTTTTTT.

The CDR3 spells CASSLGVWNTGELFF. The CDR3 DNA is TGTGCCAGCAGCTTAGGCGTCTGGAACACCGGGGAGCTGTTTTTT. The rearrangement joins TRBV13 to TRBJ2-2; D gene uncertain. Trimming took off 0 bases at V and 1 base at J, with 6 bases between the two ends. The CDR3 extends over 15 amino acids. CDR1 is PRHDT and CDR2 is FYEKMQ in the germline V gene (reference sequence).

This chain joins TRBV29-1 and TRBJ2-1, with a weak D call TRBD1 (5 bases). This CDR3 is built from 16 residues. With 4 bases removed from V and 2 bases from J, the gap between germline ends came to 18 bases. In germline, CDR1 is SQVTM, CDR2 ANQGSEA. The DNA of the CDR3 is TGCAGCGTTGGGGGCGAGGAAGGGGTCCCCTACAATGAGCAGTTCTTC. Its protein product is CSVGGEEGVPYNEQFF.

The gene calls are TRBV5-6 and TRBJ2-4; D gene ambiguous. Trimming removed 3 bases from V and 7 bases from J, with 14 bases in between. Per the germline V gene, CDR1 is SGHDT and CDR2 is YYEEEE. There are 14 residues in the CDR3. This CDR3 is CASSSPIGGNIQYF. As DNA, the CDR3 is TGTGCCAGCAGCTCGCCAATCGGTGGTAACATTCAGTACTTC.

CDR3 in amino acids: CASSLVGTSDEQFF. CDR3 coding DNA: TGTGCCAGCAGCTTGGTGGGGACTAGCGATGAGCAGTTCTTC. The rearrangement uses TRBV7-2 and TRBJ2-1; 10 nucleotides line up with TRBD2. The germline gives CDR1 SGHTA, CDR2 FQGNSA. The CDR3 sequence is 14 residues long. V lost 3 bases to trimming and J lost 8 bases; unmatched junction nucleotides: 4.

The rearrangement joins TRBV28 to TRBJ2-1, with TRBD2 matching 11 bases. Germline values: CDR1 MDHEN, CDR2 SYDVKM. The J segment lost 0 bases and the V segment lost 8 bases, leaving 15 bases of the junction unmatched. The CDR3 contains 19 residues. The CDR3 DNA reads TGTGCCAGCGAGGATCTTGGGACTAGCGGTTTTAGCTCCTACAATGAGCAGTTCTTC. Its protein product is CASEDLGTSGFSSYNEQFF.

The gene calls are TRBV9 and TRBJ2-3; D tentatively fits TRBD1 or TRBD2 (6 bases each). The CDR3 totals 16 residues. V was trimmed by 4 bases and J by 5 bases, leaving 20 bases between them. Looked up from germline, CDR1 is SGDLS and CDR2 is YYNGEE. CDR3 nucleotides: TGTGCCAGCAGCCCGCCATGGGGGGCCGGGAGAGATACGCAGTATTTT. This encodes CASSPPWGAGRDTQYF.

Comment on this clone: The same CDR3 also results from other DNA sequences found in this sample. The chain is built from TRBV29-1 and TRBJ2-1, with D perhaps being TRBD1 or TRBD2 (5 bases each). Per the germline V gene, CDR1 is SQVTM and CDR2 is ANQGSEA. V lost 3 bases, J lost 4 bases, and 7 bases lay in between. The CDR3 extends over 12 amino acids. CDR3: CSVDEGYNEQFF. CDR3 coding DNA: TGCAGCGTTGATGAGGGGTACAATGAGCAGTTCTTC.

The V and J genes are TRBV18 and TRBJ2-7, with D unresolved. The V gene's germline CDR1 is KGHSH and CDR2 LQKENI. With 2 bases removed from V and 2 bases from J, the gap between germline ends came to 16 bases. This CDR3 spans 16 amino acids. The CDR3 region has the DNA TGTGCCAGCTCACCATGGGATTCGGCGGATCCCTACGAGCAGTACTTC. It yields the protein CASSPWDSADPYEQYF.

This chain joins TRBV27 and TRBJ2-7; D assignment may be TRBD1 or TRBD2 (5 bases each). Germline V gene sequence: CDR1 MNHEY, CDR2 SMNVEV (reference sequence). The CDR3 has 14 residues. Trimming cost V 6 bases and J 2 bases, with 14 bases left between them. The CDR3 nucleotides are TGTGCCAGCAGGGGGGTGACAGAACCCTACGAGCAGTACTTC. Translating gives CASRGVTEPYEQYF.

This clone has just one count. The chain joins TRBV27 to TRBJ1-5; D possibly corresponds to TRBD1 (5 bases). The V gene's germline CDR1 is MNHEY and CDR2 SMNVEV (reference sequence). Trimming left V 4 bases short and J 6 bases short, with 13 bases between. CDR3 length equals 14 residues. CDR3 bases: TGTGCCAGCAGTTATCAGGGTCCGGGTCAGCCCCAGCATTTT. Translated, it gives CASSYQGPGQPQHF.